The present T cell receptor beta chain was sequenced within a study of blood T cell repertoires in COVID-19. Some clones are missing from TCRdb's copy, which holds only in-frame ones; the method was immunoSEQ multiplex PCR. The repertoire holds roughly 220,000 clones, with 84% as singletons. V lost 2 bases to trimming and J lost 0 bases, with 8 bases between them. The CDR3 is 16 residues long. In germline, CDR1 is MDHEN, CDR2 SYDVKM. J is TRBJ2-6 and V is TRBV28; D uncertain. The receptor was derived from a woman aged 25 to 39 who had recovered from COVID-19. Sequenced sample: peripheral blood. The CDR3 DNA reads TGTGCCAGCAGTTTAACGGGTACCTCTGGGGCCAACGTCCTGACTTTC. Translating it yields CASSLTGTSGANVLTF.